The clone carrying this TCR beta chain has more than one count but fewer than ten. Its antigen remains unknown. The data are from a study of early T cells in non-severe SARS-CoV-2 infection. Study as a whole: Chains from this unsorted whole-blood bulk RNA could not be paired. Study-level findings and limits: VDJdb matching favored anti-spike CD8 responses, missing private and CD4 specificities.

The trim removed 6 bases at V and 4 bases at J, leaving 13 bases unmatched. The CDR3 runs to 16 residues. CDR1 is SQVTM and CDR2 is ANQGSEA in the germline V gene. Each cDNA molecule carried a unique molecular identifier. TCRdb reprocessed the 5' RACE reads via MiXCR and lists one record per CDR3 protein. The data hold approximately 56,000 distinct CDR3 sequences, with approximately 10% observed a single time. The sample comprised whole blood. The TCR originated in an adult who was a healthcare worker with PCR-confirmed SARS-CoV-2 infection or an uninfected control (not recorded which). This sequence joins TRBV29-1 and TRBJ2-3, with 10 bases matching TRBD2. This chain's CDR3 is CSVRRPLAGAADTQYF. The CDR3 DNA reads TGCAGCGTCCGAAGACCCCTAGCGGGAGCCGCAGATACGCAGTATTTT.